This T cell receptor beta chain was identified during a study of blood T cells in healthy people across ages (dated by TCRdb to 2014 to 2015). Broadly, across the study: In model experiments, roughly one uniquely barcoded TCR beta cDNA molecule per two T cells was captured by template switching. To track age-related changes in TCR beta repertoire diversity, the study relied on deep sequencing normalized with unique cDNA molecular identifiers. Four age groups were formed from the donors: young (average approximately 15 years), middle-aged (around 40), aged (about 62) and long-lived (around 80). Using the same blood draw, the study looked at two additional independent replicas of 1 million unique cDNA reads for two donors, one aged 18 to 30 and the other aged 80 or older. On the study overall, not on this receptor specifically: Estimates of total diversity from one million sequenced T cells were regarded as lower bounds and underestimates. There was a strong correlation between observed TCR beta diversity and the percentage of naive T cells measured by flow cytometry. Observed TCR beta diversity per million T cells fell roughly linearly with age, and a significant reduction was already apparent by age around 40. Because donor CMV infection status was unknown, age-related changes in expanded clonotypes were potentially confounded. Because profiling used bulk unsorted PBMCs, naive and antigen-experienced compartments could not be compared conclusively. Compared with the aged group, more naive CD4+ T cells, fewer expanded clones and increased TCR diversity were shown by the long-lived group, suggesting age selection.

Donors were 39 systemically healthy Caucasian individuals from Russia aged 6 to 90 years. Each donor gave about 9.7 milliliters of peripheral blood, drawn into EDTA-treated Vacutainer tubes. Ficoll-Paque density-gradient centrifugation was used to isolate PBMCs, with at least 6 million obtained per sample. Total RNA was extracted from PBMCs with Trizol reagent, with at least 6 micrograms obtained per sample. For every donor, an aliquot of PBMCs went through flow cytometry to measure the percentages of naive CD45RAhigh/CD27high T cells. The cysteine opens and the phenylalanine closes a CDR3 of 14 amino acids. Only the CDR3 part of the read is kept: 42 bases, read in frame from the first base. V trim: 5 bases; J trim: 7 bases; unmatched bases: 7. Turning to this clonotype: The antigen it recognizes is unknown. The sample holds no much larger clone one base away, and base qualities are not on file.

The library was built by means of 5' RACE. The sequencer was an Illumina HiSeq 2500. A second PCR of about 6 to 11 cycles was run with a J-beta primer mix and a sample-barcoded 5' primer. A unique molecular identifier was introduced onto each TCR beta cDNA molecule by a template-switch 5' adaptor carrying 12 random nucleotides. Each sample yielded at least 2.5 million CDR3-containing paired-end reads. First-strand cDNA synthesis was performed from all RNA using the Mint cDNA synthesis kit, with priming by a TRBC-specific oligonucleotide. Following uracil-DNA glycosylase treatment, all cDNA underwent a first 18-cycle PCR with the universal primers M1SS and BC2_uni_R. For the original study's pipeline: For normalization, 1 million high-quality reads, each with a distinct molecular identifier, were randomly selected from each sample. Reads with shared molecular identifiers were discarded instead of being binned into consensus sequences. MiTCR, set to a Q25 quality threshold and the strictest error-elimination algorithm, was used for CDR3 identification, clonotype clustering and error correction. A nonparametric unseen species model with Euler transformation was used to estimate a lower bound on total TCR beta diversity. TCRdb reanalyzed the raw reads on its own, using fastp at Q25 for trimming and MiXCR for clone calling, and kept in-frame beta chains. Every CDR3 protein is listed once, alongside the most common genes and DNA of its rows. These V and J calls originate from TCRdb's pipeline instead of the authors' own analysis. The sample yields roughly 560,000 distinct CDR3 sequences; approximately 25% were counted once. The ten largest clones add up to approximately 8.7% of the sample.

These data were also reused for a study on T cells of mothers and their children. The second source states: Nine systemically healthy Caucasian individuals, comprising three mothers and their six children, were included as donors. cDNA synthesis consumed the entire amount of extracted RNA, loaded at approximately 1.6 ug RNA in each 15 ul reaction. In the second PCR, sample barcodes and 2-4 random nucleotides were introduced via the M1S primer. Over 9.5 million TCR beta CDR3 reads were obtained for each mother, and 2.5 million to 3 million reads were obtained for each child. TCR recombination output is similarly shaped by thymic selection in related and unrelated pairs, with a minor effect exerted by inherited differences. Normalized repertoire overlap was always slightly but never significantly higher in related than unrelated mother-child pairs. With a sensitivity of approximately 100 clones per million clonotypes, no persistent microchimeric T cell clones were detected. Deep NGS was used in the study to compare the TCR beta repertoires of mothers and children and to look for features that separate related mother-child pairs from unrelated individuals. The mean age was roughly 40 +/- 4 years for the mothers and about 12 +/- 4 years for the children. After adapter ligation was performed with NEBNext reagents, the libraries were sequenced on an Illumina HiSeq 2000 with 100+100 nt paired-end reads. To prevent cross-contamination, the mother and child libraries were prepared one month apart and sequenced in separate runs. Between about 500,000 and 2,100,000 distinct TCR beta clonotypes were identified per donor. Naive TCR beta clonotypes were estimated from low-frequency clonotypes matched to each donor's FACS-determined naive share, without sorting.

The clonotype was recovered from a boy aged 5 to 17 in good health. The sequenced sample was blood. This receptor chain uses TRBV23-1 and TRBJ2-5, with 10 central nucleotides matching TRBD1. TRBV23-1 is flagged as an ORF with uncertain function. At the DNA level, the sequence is TGCGCCAGCAGTTTCCATGGGACAGGGGTGACCCAGTACTTC. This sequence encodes CASSFHGTGVTQYF.